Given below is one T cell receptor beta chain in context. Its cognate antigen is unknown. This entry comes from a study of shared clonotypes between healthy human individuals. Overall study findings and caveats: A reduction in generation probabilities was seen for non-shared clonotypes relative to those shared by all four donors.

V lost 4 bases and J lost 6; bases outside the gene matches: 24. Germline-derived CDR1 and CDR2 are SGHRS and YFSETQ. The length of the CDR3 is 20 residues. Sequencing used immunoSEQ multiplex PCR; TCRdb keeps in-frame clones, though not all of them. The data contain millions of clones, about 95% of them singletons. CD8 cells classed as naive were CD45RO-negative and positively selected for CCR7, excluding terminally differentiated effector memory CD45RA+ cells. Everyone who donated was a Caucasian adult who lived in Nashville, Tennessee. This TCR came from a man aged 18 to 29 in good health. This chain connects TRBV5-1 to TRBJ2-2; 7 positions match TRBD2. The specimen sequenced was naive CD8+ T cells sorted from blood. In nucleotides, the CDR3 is TGCGCCAGCAGCCCCCGGGGTGGCGGCGGGAGTAGTCTCGGTTCCGGGGAGCTGTTTTTT. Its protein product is CASSPRGGGGSSLGSGELFF.